The entry below describes one T cell receptor (beta chain). There are many counts of this clonotype. The specificity of this receptor is unknown. No quality values exist for individual bases; no much larger clone is one base distant. A distance of 14 bases separates the germline ends of V and J, which lose 5 bases and 1 base respectively. As encoded in the germline V gene, CDR1 is ENHRY while CDR2 is SYGVKD. There are 15 amino acids in the CDR3, from cysteine to phenylalanine inclusive. Just the 45-base CDR3 DNA is kept, in frame starting at base 1. Amplification of TCR beta CDR3 regions was carried out from RNA transcripts. For the first round of RT-PCR on the TCR CDR3, the HTBI primer set was used together with the Qiagen OneStep RT-PCR kit. Libraries were constructed in a second round of multiplex PCR, after which size selection and purification were performed. The libraries were sequenced on an Illumina HiSeq2000 using paired-end 100 bp reads. The paper's processing steps were these. Raw data were processed with SOAPnuke, discarding reads with adapters, uncalled bases, mean Phred below 15, or no exact constant-primer or identifier match. High-quality paired reads were merged using COPE v1.2.5, and each unique nucleotide sequence was defined as a clonotype. MiTCR v1.1 was used to align clonotypes to the IMGT TRBV, TRBD and TRBJ reference segments. The analysis was restricted to V-J combinations with a frequency above 0.0001, which together covered just over 99% of the repertoires. The TCS score was defined as the ratio of F50 (clonal expansion) to E x V (chaos), calculated using BLOSUM62-based TCRdist between CDR3 peptides within each V-J. Welch's t-statistics and random forest reduced just over 500 V-J features to around 14, which were used in a naive Bayes classifier (R e1071). The similarity between thyroid and blood repertoires was quantified using the Morisita-Horn index. TCRdb cleaned the public reads at Q25 with fastp, built clones with MiXCR and kept in-frame beta chains. Each CDR3 protein gets just one entry, which takes the most common genes and DNA from the rows behind it. The V and J calls, along with clone size, are taken from TCRdb and not from the paper's own processing. The sample data list 700,000 to 950,000 distinct CDR3 sequences, and roughly 32% of these were observed just once. Around 31% of the sample lies in the top ten.

Stable Graves' hyperthyroidism was defined as no progression to ophthalmopathy during 18 months of follow-up. Hyperthyroidism patients were newly diagnosed, had a disease duration of under 2 months, and were aged 18 to 65 years. Any patient with an uncontrolled infection, another autoimmune disease, pregnancy or lactation was excluded. Diagnoses were based on clinical symptoms, serum thyroxine and TRAb, thyroid ultrasound and orbital computed tomography. PBMCs were separated from roughly 10 ml of fresh peripheral blood using Ficoll-Paque density gradient centrifugation. Total RNA was extracted using Trizol reagent, and RNA quality was assessed on an Agilent 2100 Bioanalyzer. The record originates from a study of T cells in Graves' hyperthyroidism and ophthalmopathy (dated by TCRdb to the late 2010s). At the level of the whole study: Peripheral blood was collected at initial diagnosis, before any treatment. Prospective prediction of ophthalmopathy was tested in an independent validation cohort of under 20 hyperthyroidism patients and approximately 17 patients who later progressed to ophthalmopathy. A discovery cohort of about a hundred patients, 43 with Graves' ophthalmopathy and more than 55 with stable Graves' hyperthyroidism, was used to find distinguishing TCR V-J signatures. TCR Vbeta CDR3 sequencing of 120 to 150 peripheral blood samples (under 45 ophthalmopathy, some 75 hyperthyroidism and some 17 progressor patients) is reported in the paper. The roughly 90 discovery patients were divided at random into training and test sets in a 7:3 ratio. Thyroid tissue and blood T-cell repertoires from six Graves' hyperthyroidism patients were also compared in the study. Following sampling, methimazole starting at 30 mg daily was given to hyperthyroidism patients, and high-dose intravenous methylprednisolone was given to ophthalmopathy patients. The research as a whole found: In validation, progression to ophthalmopathy was predicted by the model with approximately 67% sensitivity and 72.22% specificity, a median of approximately 6.5 months before onset. No statistical method was used to fix the sample size in advance, and group allocation was not hidden from the investigators. In cross-validation, a model built on a 13 V-J signature told ophthalmopathy apart from stable hyperthyroidism with 87.88% sensitivity and about 81% specificity, and in testing the same model reached 80%/75%. Blood samples also contained most of the expanded thyroid clonotypes (frequency above 0.001), which suggests that blood repertoires may reflect thyroid immune responses.

Sequenced sample: blood. Here the chain combines TRBV10-3 and TRBJ1-1; TRBD1 could be the D gene, as 6 bases match. The TCR comes from a middle-aged woman with Graves' hyperthyroidism. The CDR3 here reads CAISRTTGGNTEAFF. In nucleotides, the sequence is TGTGCCATCAGTCGGACGACAGGAGGGAACACTGAAGCTTTCTTT.